This TCR beta chain comes out of a study of siplizumab effects on memory and regulatory T cells. Study results and caveats: Naive T cells apparently outstripped memory cells in diversity and seemed major alloresponse contributors. Siplizumab cultures yielded proliferating Tregs whose suppressive function was not confirmed. No naive or memory phenotype could be assigned to roughly 75-97% of proliferating clones.

As concerns this clone: Its antigen remains unknown.

CDR3 size: 13 residues. The ends were cut back, 8 bases at V and 1 base at J, with 12 bases in the middle. The repertoire was sequenced with immunoSEQ multiplex PCR; TCRdb's copy has only in-frame clones and lacks some. Here the sample spans approximately 100,000 clones, 85% to 95% being singletons. The source is a human donor in good health. Sequenced sample: non-Treg CD4+ T cells sorted from blood. The J gene is TRBJ2-7, the V gene TRBV23-1; D remains ambiguous. TRBV23-1 falls under the ORF class, with uncertain function. Here the CDR3 reads CASRPSISYEQYF. The DNA for the CDR3 is TGCGCCAGCCGCCCTAGTATATCCTACGAGCAGTACTTC.